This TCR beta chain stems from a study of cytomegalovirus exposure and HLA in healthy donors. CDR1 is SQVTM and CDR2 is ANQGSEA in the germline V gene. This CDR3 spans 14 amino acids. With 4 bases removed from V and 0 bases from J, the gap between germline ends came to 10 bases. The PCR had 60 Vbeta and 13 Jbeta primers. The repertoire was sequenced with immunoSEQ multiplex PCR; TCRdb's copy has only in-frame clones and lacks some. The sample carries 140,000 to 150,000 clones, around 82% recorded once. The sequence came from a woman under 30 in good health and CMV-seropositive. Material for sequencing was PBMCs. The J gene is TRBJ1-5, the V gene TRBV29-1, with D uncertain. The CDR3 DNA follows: TGCAGCGTTGTTAAGAGAGTTAGCAATCAGCCCCAGCATTTT. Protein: CSVVKRVSNQPQHF.